The 22 T cell receptor beta chains presented below share a single source sample, sequenced in a study of T cell responses to AZD1222 COVID-19 vaccine. This table comes from immunoSEQ multiplex PCR, and its TCRdb copy is limited to in-frame clones, with some not included. Counted here are some 25,000 clones, roughly 85% occurring once; the ten biggest clones make up 2.5% to 3%. Sequenced here: peripheral blood, sampled 28 days after the second AZD1222 dose. The source of these receptors is an adult who received the AZD1222 COVID-19 vaccine.

V usage is TRBV7-2 and J usage is TRBJ2-2; 15 bases fit TRBD2. V shed 10 bases, J shed 5 bases, and the junction held 8 bases outside the gene matches. Germline CDR1 is SGHTA and CDR2 is FQGNSA. The CDR3 loop spans 16 amino acids. In DNA, the CDR3 is TGTGCCACCTGGACTAGCGGGGGGGCAGGGACCGGGGAGCTGTTTTTT. As protein: CATWTSGGAGTGELFF.

V is TRBV10-3 and J is TRBJ1-1; D not certain. With 0 bases removed from V and 5 bases from J, the gap between germline ends came to 13 bases. This CDR3 has 15 amino acids. Germline CDR1 ENHRY, CDR2 SYGVKD. CDR3 sequence reads: CAISESFGSRTEAFF. The CDR3 region has the DNA TGTGCCATCAGTGAGTCCTTTGGCAGTCGAACTGAAGCTTTCTTT.

The chain couples TRBV5-8 to TRBJ2-7; no clear D. Germline V gives CDR1 SGHTS, CDR2 YDEGEE. The ends were cut back, 7 bases at V and 4 bases at J, with 3 bases in the middle. The CDR3 consists of 9 residues. CDR3 nucleotides: TGTGCCAGCGGGTACGAGCAGTACTTC. Its translation: CASGYEQYF. Together with reference TRBV5-8 and TRBJ2-7, the CDR3 gives the full variable domain: EAGVTQSPTHLIKTRGQQATLRCSPISGHTSVYWYQQALGLGLQFLLWYDEGEERNRGNFPPRFSGRQFPNYSSELNVNALELEDSALYLCASGYEQYFGPGTRLTVT.

The chain couples TRBV11-3 to TRBJ2-7, with TRBD1 matching over 8 bases. This CDR3 has 13 amino acids. CDR1 and CDR2 from the germline V gene are SGHNT and YENEEA. After removal of 5 bases from V and 5 bases from J, the junction contained 5 bases not matched to a gene. The CDR3 reads CASSLTGEHEQYF. The DNA for the CDR3 is TGTGCCAGCAGCCTGACAGGGGAACACGAGCAGTACTTC.

The chain is built from TRBV5-6 and TRBJ1-1, with D unresolved. Germline V gene data show CDR1 as SGHDT and CDR2 as YYEEEE. There are 15 residues in the CDR3. V lost 4 bases, J lost 0 bases, and 13 bases lay in between. The CDR3 spells CASSPNGRLNTEAFF. As DNA, the CDR3 is TGTGCCAGCAGCCCAAACGGACGGCTGAACACTGAAGCTTTCTTT.

The CDR3 reads CATSRDYGTEQYF. CDR3 sequence (DNA): TGTGCCACCAGCAGAGACTATGGGACCGAGCAGTACTTC. The V gene is TRBV15, the J gene TRBJ2-7; D is possibly TRBD1 or TRBD2 (5 bases each). V was clipped by 0 bases and J by 6 bases, with 9 bases between them. The CDR3 has 13 residues. Germline V gene data show CDR1 as LNHNV and CDR2 as YYDKDF (reference sequence).

The chain uses TRBV2 and TRBJ1-2; tentative D call: TRBD1 (5 bases). The V and J ends lost 7 bases and 8 bases respectively, with 20 bases between them. The CDR3 has 14 residues. Germline CDR1 is SNHLY and CDR2 is FYNNEI. CDR3 sequence reads: CASTQGAASSGYTF. CDR3 in DNA: TGTGCCAGCACCCAAGGGGCAGCCTCTAGCGGCTACACCTTC.

The chain uses TRBV4-2 and TRBJ1-4, with D possibly matching TRBD1 (5 bases). This CDR3 is 16 amino acids long. Per germline, CDR1 LGHNA and CDR2 YNFKEQ. V lost 0 bases and J 8 bases, leaving 16 bases between the germline ends. The CDR3 coding sequence is TGTGCCAGCAGCCAAGAGAGATCGGGGCGAGGAGAAAAACTGTTTTTT. This sequence encodes CASSQERSGRGEKLFF.

This sequence joins TRBV3-1 (or the pseudogene TRBV3-2) and TRBJ2-1; 9 bases match TRBD2. The V segment lost 4 bases and the J segment 4 bases; nucleotides outside the gene matches: 17. This CDR3 has 19 residues. Germline V CDR1 and CDR2: LGHDT, YNNKEL (reference sequence). CDR3 residues: CASSLRRRGLAGPYNEQFF. CDR3 coding DNA: TGTGCCAGCAGCCTAAGGCGCCGCGGGCTAGCGGGGCCATACAATGAGCAGTTCTTC.

This rearrangement joins TRBV4-2 to TRBJ1-4; perhaps TRBD1 as D (6 bases). The CDR3 is made up of 15 amino acids. V lost 0 bases, J lost 8 bases, and 13 bases lay in between. In germline, CDR1 is LGHNA, CDR2 YNFKEQ. CDR3: CASSQDQGIGEKLFF. CDR3 DNA sequence: TGTGCCAGCAGCCAAGATCAGGGGATTGGGGAAAAACTGTTTTTT.

CDR3 residues: CASSTPGQGGGELFF. The DNA for the CDR3 is TGTGCCAGCAGCACTCCGGGACAGGGCGGTGGGGAGCTGTTTTTT. This chain joins TRBV11-2 and TRBJ2-2; 9 bases agree with TRBD1. Unmatched junction bases numbered 9, after V lost 5 bases and J lost 8 bases. Germline V CDR1 and CDR2: SGHAT, FQNNGV. The CDR3 is made up of 15 amino acids.

V gene TRBV6-6 combines with J gene TRBJ2-7; tentative D call: TRBD1 (6 bases). The V end was cut by 6 bases, the J end by 0 bases, with 21 bases between. Germline CDR1 and CDR2: MNHNY and SVGAGI (reference sequence). This CDR3 region has 17 residues. The CDR3 reads CASSRSPDSRSSYEQYF. The CDR3 DNA is TGTGCCAGCAGCCGAAGCCCGGACAGCAGAAGCTCCTACGAGCAGTACTTC.

The chain is built from TRBV11-2 and TRBJ1-1; D not certain. Germline CDR1 reads SGHAT; CDR2 reads FQNNGV. The CDR3 runs to 14 residues. The V gene lost 5 bases and the J gene lost 1 base, with 11 bases spanning the gap. The CDR3 DNA reads TGTGCCAGCAGCCTTAGGACCAAGAACACTGAAGCTTTCTTT. It specifies CASSLRTKNTEAFF.

The chain employs TRBV18 and TRBJ1-1; D is perhaps TRBD1 (6 bases). Germline V CDR1 and CDR2: KGHSH, LQKENI. This CDR3 is 14 amino acids long. Trimming took off 3 bases at V and 1 base at J, with 9 bases between the two ends. The DNA for the CDR3 is TGTGCCAGCTCACCCTTGACAGGGAACACTGAAGCTTTCTTT. Its protein is CASSPLTGNTEAFF. Combining the CDR3 with reference TRBV18 and TRBJ1-1 gives the whole variable domain NAGVMQNPRHLVRRRGQEARLRCSPMKGHSHVYWYRQLPEEGLKFMVYLQKENIIDESGMPKERFSAEFPKEGPSILRIQQVVRGDSAAYFCASSPLTGNTEAFFGQGTRLTVV.

This chain uses TRBV28 with TRBJ2-1, with 8 bases that match TRBD1. The CDR3 consists of 14 residues. CDR1 and CDR2 (germline): MDHEN, SYDVKM. After removal of 5 bases from V and 4 bases from J, the junction contained 4 bases not matched to a gene. CDR3 in amino acids: CASSTRDRYNEQFF. For the CDR3, the DNA is TGTGCCAGCAGTACCCGGGACAGGTACAATGAGCAGTTCTTC.

This clone was observed a single time. V usage is TRBV5-4 and J usage is TRBJ2-4; TRBD2 agrees at 10 bases. Germline CDR1 is SGHNT and CDR2 is YYREEE (reference sequence). The CDR3 is made up of 15 amino acids. Trimming took 2 bases from V and 7 from J; bases not matched to a gene: 6. The CDR3 nucleotides are TGTGCCAGCAGCTTACAGCGGGGGGGCCCGAACATTCAGTACTTC. Translating it yields CASSLQRGGPNIQYF.

This clone was observed a handful of times. The chain joins TRBV2 to TRBJ1-3; D not resolved. This CDR3 has 15 amino acids. V was cut by 4 bases and J by 4 bases, with 14 bases left in between. The germline V gene has CDR1 SNHLY and CDR2 FYNNEI. In nucleotides, the CDR3 is TGTGCCAGCAGTGCGGTTTGGGGTGGCGGAAACACCATATATTTT. Translated: CASSAVWGGGNTIYF.

In its sample, this clone was seen once. The rearrangement uses TRBV10-3 and TRBJ1-3, with D perhaps matching TRBD1 (5 bases). CDR1 is ENHRY, CDR2 SYGVKD, per germline. This CDR3 has 13 residues. Trimming removed 11 bases from V and 0 bases from J, with 11 bases in between. The CDR3, as DNA: TGTGCCTTAGGGACGGCCTCTGGAAACACCATATATTTT. Protein sequence: CALGTASGNTIYF.

V and J are TRBV7-9 and TRBJ1-3, with 11 bases aligning to TRBD1. J lost 4 bases, V lost 5 bases, and 7 bases had no gene match. CDR1 is SEHNR and CDR2 is FQNEAQ in the germline V gene (reference sequence). This CDR3 is 16 amino acids long. The CDR3 nucleotides read TGTGCCAGCAGCACGGGACAGGGGGTACCCGGAAACACCATATATTTT. Translating gives CASSTGQGVPGNTIYF.

The chain joins TRBV5-1 to TRBJ2-7, with TRBD1 matching 8 bases. V was clipped by 3 bases and J by 3 bases; unmatched bases: 5. Germline loops: CDR1 SGHRS, CDR2 YFSETQ. The CDR3 covers 14 residues. The DNA of the CDR3 is TGCGCCAGCAGCTCCGGGACAGGAAACTACGAGCAGTACTTC. This codes for CASSSGTGNYEQYF. Combining the CDR3 with reference TRBV5-1 and TRBJ2-7 gives the whole variable domain KAGVTQTPRYLIKTRGQQVTLSCSPISGHRSVSWYQQTPGQGLQFLFEYFSETQRNKGNFPGRFSGRQFSNSRSEMNVSTLELGDSALYLCASSSGTGNYEQYFGPGTRLTVT.

The rearrangement joins TRBV18 to TRBJ1-1; 11 bases agree with TRBD1. This CDR3 is built from 15 residues. The ends lost 5 bases at V and 1 base at J; junction bases unmatched: 3. Germline V gene data show CDR1 as KGHSH and CDR2 as LQKENI. DNA of the CDR3: TGTGCCAGCTCAGGACAGGGGGCCTGGAACACTGAAGCTTTCTTT. Its protein product is CASSGQGAWNTEAFF.

The gene calls are TRBV19 and TRBJ1-3, with TRBD1 as a possible D gene (6 bases). Germline-derived CDR1 and CDR2 are LNHDA and SQIVND (reference sequence). The CDR3 has 17 amino acids. Trimming left V 3 bases short and J 0 bases short, with 15 bases between. CDR3 loop: CASSISAGVRSGNTIYF. CDR3 in DNA: TGTGCCAGTAGTATTTCGGCAGGGGTTCGCTCTGGAAACACCATATATTTT.